These T cell receptor beta chains were read from a single sample in a study of T cell responses to AZD1222 COVID-19 vaccine. The data were produced by immunoSEQ multiplex PCR, yet TCRdb's version contains in-frame clones alone and is incomplete. The table includes 140,000 or so clones, 85% to 95% detected once. The starting material was peripheral blood, obtained after recovery from COVID-19. All receptors derive from an adult who had recovered from COVID-19. CDR3s leave out the opening cysteine and the closing phenylalanine or tryptophan.

TRBV19	14	TRBJ2-6	ASSDRQGTGANVLT
TRBV7-7	13	TRBJ2-2	ASSPGQGAGGELF
TRBV7-3	13	TRBJ1-1	ASSPGDRVNTEAF
TRBV29-1	11	TRBJ2-7	SVEERGSYEQY
TRBV2	11	TRBJ2-7	ASSEPLSYEQY
TRBV2	11	TRBJ1-6	ASSEGGNIPGD
TRBV21-1	14	TRBJ2-7	ASSARPQGATYEQY
TRBV6-1	12	TRBJ2-7	ASSEARTGYEQY
TRBV4-1	15	TRBJ2-2	ASSQVAGRGNTGELF
TRBV30	11	TRBJ1-2	AWGDGTNYGYT
TRBV3-1/TRBV3-2	15	TRBJ2-6	ASSQPEEGTGANVLT
TRBV6-5	14	TRBJ2-4	ASSYVLAEAKNIQY
TRBV4-1	13	TRBJ2-5	ASSQFGQTGETQY
TRBV2	12	TRBJ2-7	ASSESRDFYEQY
TRBV19	12	TRBJ1-6	ATKRDSEGSPLH
TRBV18	14	TRBJ1-5	ASSPGQGPSNQPQH
TRBV7-2	13	TRBJ2-7	ASSFWQAGSYEQY
TRBV29-1	12	TRBJ2-1	SVADGGIGNEQF
TRBV5-6	16	TRBJ2-7	ASSVGGQLTLRSYEQY
TRBV27	15	TRBJ2-1	ASSLSRWTSVNNEQF
TRBV10-3	11	TRBJ2-2	AISRDRTGELF
TRBV6-5	14	TRBJ1-4	ASSSGPGTGGEKLF
TRBV9	13	TRBJ2-1	ASSIAGPSYNEQF
TRBV29-1	11	TRBJ2-1	SFGHRSYNEQF
TRBV18	15	TRBJ2-5	ASSPQASGSGQETQY
TRBV7-9	12	TRBJ1-5	ASSLMGANQPQH
TRBV28	12	TRBJ2-3	ASSLGDSTDTQY